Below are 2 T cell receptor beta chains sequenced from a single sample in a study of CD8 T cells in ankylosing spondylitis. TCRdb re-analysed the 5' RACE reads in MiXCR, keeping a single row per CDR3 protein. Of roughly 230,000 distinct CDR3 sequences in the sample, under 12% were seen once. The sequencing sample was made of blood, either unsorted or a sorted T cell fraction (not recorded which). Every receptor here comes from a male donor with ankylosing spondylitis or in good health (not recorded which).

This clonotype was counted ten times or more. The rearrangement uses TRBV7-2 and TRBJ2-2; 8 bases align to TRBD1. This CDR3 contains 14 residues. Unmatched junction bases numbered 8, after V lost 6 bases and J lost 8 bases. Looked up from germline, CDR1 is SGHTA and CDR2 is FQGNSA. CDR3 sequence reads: CASRNDRGSGELFF. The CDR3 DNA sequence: TGTGCCAGCAGAAACGACAGGGGTTCGGGGGAGCTGTTTTTT.

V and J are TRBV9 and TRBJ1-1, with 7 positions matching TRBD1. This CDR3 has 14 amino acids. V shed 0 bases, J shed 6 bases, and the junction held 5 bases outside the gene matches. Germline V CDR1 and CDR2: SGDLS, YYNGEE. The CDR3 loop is CASSVAQGRSEAFF. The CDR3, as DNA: TGTGCCAGCAGCGTAGCACAGGGGAGGTCTGAAGCTTTCTTT.